This T cell receptor (beta chain) originates from a study of blood T cells in healthy people across ages. This clonotype was recorded a few times. Its matching antigen is unknown. Trimming removed 7 bases from V and 0 bases from J, with 7 bases in between. The CDR3 runs 13 residues. Germline lookup yields CDR1 MNHNY and CDR2 SVGAGI (reference sequence). Then a second PCR, running about 7 to 11 cycles, was carried out with a sample-barcoded 5' primer and a J-beta primer mix. Any given sample supplied a minimum of 2.5 million CDR3-containing paired-end reads. TCRdb fed the 5' RACE reads into MiXCR, producing one record per CDR3 protein. Seen here are 710,000 or so distinct CDR3 sequences, 22% observed once, and the top ten hold less than 25%. Study conclusions and caveats: Long-lived donors had more naive CD4+ cells and higher diversity than aged donors.

The sample consisted of blood. The clonotype was recovered from an older man in good health. The chain is built from TRBV6-6 and TRBJ2-4, with no clear D. The CDR3 region is CASNGLAKNIQYF. Written as DNA, the CDR3 is TGTGCCAGCAACGGTTTAGCCAAAAACATTCAGTACTTC.